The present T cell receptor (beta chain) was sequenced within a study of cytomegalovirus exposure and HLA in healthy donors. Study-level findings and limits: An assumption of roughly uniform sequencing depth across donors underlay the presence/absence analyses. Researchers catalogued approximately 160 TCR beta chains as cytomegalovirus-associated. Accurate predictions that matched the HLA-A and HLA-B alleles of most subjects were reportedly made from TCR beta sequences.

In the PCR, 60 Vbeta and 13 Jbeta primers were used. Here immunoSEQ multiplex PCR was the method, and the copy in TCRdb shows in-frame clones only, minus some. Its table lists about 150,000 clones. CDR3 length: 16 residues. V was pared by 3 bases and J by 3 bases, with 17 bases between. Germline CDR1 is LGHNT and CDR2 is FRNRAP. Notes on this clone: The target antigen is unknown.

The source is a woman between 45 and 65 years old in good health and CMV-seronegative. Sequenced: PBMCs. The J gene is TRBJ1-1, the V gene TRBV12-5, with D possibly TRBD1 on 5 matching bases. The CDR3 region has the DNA TGTGCTAGTGGTTTCCGGACATCCCGAAGGGACACTGAAGCTTTCTTT. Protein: CASGFRTSRRDTEAFF.